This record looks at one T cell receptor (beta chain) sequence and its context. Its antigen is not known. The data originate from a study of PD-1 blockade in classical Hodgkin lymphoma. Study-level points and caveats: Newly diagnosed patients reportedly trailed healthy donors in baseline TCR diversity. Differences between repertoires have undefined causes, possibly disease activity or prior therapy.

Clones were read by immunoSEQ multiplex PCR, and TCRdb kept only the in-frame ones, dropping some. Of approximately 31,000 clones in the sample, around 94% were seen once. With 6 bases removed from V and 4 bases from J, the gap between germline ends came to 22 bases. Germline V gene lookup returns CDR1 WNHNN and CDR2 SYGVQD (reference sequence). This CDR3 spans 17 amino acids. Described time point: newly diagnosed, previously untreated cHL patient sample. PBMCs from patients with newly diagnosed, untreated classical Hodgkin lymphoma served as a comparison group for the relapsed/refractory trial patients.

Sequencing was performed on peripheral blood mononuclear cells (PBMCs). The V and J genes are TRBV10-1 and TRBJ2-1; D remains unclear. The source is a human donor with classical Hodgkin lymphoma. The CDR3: CASRTYWALTGYNEQFF. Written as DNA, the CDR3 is TGCGCCAGCAGGACCTACTGGGCACTCACTGGATACAATGAGCAGTTCTTC.